This paragraph reports one TCR beta chain. Its antigen is undetermined. The sample comes from a study of shared clonotypes between healthy human individuals. Study background: Plates per donor: three CD4 naive, three CD4 memory, two CD8 naive, one CD8 memory. Regarding the study as a whole: For naive CD4 cells, 4% to 5% of clonotypes were shared across a handful of donors.

Terminally differentiated effector memory CD45RA+ cells were excluded by CCR7 positive selection of CD45RO-negative cells. Generated by immunoSEQ multiplex PCR, the TCRdb table keeps only in-frame clones and is missing some. The sample lists 630,000 or so clones, more than 95% seen once, with 0.3% in the top ten. V lost 2 bases to trimming and J lost 2 bases, with 7 bases between them. The CDR3 extends over 13 amino acids. In germline, CDR1 is WNHNN, CDR2 SYGVQD (reference sequence). The clonotype was recovered from a young man in good health. Sequencing input: naive CD8+ T cells sorted from blood. J is TRBJ2-7 and V is TRBV10-1; possibly TRBD2 for D (5 bases). Here the CDR3 reads CASSEGGPYEQYF. The CDR3, as DNA: TGCGCCAGCAGTGAGGGCGGGCCCTACGAGCAGTACTTC.